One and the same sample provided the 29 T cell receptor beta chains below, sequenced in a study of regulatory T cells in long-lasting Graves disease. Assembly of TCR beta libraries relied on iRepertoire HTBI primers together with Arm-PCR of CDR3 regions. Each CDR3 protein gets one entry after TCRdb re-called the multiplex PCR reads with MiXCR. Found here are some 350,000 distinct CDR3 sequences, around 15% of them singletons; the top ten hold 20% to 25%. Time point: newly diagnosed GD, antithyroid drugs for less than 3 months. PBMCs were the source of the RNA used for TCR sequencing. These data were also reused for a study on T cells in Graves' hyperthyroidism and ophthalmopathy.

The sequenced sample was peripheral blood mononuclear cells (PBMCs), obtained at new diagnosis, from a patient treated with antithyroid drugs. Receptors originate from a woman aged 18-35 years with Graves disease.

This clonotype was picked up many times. CDR3 DNA sequence: TGTGCCAGCTCACCGATTGCCGGGGGCTTCATTGAGCAGTTCTTC. Its protein product is CASSPIAGGFIEQFF. V and J are TRBV18 and TRBJ2-1; D may be TRBD1 or TRBD2 (6 bases each). This CDR3 comprises 15 residues. Trimming pared 3 bases from V and 9 bases from J, leaving 18 bases between. In germline, CDR1 is KGHSH, CDR2 LQKENI.

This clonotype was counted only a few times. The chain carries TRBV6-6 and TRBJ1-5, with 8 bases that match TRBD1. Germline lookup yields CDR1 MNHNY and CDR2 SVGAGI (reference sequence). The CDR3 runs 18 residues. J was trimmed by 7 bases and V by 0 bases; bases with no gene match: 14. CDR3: CASSYSWQGASYDQPQHF. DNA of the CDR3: TGTGCCAGCAGTTACTCGTGGCAGGGGGCGAGTTACGACCAGCCCCAGCATTTT.

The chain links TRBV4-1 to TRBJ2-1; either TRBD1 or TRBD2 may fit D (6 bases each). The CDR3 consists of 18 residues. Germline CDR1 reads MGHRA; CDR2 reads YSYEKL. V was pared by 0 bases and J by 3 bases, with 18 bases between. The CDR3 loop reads CASSQDLWPRGLYNEQFF. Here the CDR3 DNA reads TGCGCCAGCAGCCAAGACCTATGGCCTCGGGGGCTCTACAATGAGCAGTTCTTC.

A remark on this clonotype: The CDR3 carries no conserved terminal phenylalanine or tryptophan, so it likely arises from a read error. The CDR3 loop reads CSVVPSGGLSGELFL. The CDR3, as DNA: TGCAGCGTTGTACCTAGCGGGGGGTTGTCCGGGGAGCTGTTTCTT. This chain uses TRBV29-1 with TRBJ2-2; 11 nucleotides align to TRBD2. V shed 4 bases, J shed 6 bases, and the junction held 7 bases outside the gene matches. Germline V lookup: CDR1 SQVTM, CDR2 ANQGSEA. This CDR3 has 15 amino acids.

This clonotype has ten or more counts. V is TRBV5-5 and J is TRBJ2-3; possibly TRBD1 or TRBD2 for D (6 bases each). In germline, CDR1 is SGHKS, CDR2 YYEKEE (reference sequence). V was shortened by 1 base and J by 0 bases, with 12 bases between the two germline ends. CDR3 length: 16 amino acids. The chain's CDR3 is CASSLMGGLSTDTQYF. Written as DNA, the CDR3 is TGTGCCAGCAGCTTGATGGGGGGCCTTAGCACAGATACGCAGTATTTT.

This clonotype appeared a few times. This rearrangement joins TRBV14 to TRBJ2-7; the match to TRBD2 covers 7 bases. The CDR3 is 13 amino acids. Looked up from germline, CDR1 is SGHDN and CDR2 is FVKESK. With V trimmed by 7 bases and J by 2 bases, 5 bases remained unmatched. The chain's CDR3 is CASTRDYPYEQYF. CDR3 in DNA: TGTGCCAGCACCCGGGACTATCCCTACGAGCAGTACTTC.

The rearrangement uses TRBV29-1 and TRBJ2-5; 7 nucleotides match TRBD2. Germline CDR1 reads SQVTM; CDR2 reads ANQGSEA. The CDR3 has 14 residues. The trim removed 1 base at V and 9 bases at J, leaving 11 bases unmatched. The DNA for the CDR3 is TGCAGCGTTGAAGGTGGGCTAGCGGTTCGGGCCCAGTACTTC. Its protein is CSVEGGLAVRAQYF.

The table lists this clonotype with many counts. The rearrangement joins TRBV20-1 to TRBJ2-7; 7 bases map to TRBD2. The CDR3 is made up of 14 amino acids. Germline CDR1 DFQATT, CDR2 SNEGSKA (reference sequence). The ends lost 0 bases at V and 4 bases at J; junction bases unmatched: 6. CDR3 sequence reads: CSARDGGVGYEQYF. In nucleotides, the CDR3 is TGCAGTGCTAGAGATGGGGGGGTGGGGTACGAGCAGTACTTC.

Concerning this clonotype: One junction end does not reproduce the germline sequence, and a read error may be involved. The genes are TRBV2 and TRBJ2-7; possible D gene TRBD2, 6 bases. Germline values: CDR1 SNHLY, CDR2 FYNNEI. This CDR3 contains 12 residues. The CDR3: CTSSSSSVKCTF. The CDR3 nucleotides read TGTACCAGCAGTTCCTCTAGCGTCAAATGCACTTTC.

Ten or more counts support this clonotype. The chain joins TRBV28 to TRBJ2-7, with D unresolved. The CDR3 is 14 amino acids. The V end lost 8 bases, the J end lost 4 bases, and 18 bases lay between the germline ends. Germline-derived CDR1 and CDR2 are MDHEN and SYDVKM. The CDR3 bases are TGTGCCAGCGGGAACAGCCGTTTGCAATACGAGCAGTACTTC. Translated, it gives CASGNSRLQYEQYF.

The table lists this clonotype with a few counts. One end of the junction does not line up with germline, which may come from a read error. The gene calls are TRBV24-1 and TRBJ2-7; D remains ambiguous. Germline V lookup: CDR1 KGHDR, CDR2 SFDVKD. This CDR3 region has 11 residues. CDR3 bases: TGTGCCACCAGTGATACTGTTGATTGGACGTTC. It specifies CATSDTVDWTF.

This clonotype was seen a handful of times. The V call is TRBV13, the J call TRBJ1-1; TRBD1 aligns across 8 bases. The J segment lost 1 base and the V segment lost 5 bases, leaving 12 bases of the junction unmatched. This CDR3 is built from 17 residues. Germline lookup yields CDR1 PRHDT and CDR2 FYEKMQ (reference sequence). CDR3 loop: CASSPTGQGGGNTEAFF. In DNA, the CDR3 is TGTGCCAGCAGCCCCACTGGACAGGGTGGGGGGAACACTGAAGCTTTCTTT.

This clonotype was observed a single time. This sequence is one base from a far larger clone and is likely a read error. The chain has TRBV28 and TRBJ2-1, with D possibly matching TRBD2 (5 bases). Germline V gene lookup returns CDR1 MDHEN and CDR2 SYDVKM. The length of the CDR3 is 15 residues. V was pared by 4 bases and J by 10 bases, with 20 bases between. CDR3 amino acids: CASSSPGFRGSEQFF. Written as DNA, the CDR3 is TGTGCCAGCAGTTCCCCAGGTTTCCGGGGTAGCGAGCAGTTCTTC.

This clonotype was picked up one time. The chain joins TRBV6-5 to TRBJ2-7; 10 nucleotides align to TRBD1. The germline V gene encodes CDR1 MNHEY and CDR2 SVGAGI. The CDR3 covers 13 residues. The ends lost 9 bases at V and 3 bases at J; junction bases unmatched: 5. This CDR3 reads CASLGDRGYEQYF. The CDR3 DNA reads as TGTGCCAGTCTAGGGGACAGGGGCTACGAGCAGTACTTC.

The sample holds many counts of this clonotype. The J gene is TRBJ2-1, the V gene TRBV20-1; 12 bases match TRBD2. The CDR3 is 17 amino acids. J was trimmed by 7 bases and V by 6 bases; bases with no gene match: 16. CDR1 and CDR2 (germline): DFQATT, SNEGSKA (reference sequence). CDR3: CSALQASGGAGVNEQFF. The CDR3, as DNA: TGCAGTGCGTTACAGGCTAGCGGGGGGGCTGGTGTAAATGAGCAGTTCTTC.

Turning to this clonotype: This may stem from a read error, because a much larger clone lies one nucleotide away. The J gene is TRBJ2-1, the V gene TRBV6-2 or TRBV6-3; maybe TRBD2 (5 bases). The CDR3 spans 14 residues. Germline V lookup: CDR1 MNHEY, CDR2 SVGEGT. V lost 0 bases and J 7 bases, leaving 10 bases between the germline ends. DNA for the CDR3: TGTGCCAGCAGTTACTCTACCACGGGAAATGAGCAGTTCTTC. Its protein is CASSYSTTGNEQFF.

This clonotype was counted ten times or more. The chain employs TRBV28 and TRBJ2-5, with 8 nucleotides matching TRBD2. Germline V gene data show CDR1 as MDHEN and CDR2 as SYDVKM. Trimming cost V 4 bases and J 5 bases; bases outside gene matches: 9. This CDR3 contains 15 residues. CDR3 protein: CASSSLGGASETQYF. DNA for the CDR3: TGTGCCAGCAGTTCCCTCGGGGGGGCCTCTGAGACCCAGTACTTC.

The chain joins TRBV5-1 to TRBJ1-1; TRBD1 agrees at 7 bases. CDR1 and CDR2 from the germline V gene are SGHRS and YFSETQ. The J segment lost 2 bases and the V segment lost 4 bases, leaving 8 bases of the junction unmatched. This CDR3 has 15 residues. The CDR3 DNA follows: TGCGCCAGCAGCCGCGACAGGGACCTAAACACTGAAGCTTTCTTT. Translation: CASSRDRDLNTEAFF.

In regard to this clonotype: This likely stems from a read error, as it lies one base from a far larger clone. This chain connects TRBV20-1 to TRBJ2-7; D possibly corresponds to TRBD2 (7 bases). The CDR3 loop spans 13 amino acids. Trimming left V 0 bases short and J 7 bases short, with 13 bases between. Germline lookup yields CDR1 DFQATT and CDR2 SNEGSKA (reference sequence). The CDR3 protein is CSARDLGGQEQYF. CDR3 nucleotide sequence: TGCAGTGCTAGAGATTTGGGGGGGCAGGAGCAGTACTTC.

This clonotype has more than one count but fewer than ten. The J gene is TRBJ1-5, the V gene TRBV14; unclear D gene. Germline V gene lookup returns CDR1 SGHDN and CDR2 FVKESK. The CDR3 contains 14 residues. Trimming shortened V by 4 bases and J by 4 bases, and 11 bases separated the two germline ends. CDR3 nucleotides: TGTGCCAGCAGCCCCCTTCCGGGTAATCAGCCCCAGCATTTT. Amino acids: CASSPLPGNQPQHF.

CDR3 DNA sequence: TGTGCCAGCAGTTTTAGGGACAGCGGTGTATATCTGTTTTTT. Its translation is CASSFRDSGVYLFF. V and J are TRBV12-3 or TRBV12-4 and TRBJ1-4; TRBD1 matches at 7 bases. CDR3 length: 14 amino acids. V gave up 3 bases and J gave up 14 bases; unmatched junction bases: 12.

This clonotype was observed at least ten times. CDR3 loop: CASSFWTRRYEQYF. The CDR3 DNA sequence: TGTGCCAGCAGCTTTTGGACTAGGAGGTACGAGCAGTACTTC. This chain uses TRBV7-2 with TRBJ2-7; 7 bases are shared with TRBD2. The junction had 6 bases not matched to a gene; V was cut back by 3 bases and J by 4 bases. The CDR3 has 14 residues. Germline assignment: CDR1 SGHTA and CDR2 FQGNSA.

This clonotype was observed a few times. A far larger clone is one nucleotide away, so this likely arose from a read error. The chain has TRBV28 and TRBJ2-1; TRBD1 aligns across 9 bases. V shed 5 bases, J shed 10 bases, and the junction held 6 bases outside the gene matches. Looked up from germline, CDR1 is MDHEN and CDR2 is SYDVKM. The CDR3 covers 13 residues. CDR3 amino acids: CASSDTGGREQFF. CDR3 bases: TGTGCCAGCAGTGATACAGGGGGCCGCGAGCAGTTCTTC.

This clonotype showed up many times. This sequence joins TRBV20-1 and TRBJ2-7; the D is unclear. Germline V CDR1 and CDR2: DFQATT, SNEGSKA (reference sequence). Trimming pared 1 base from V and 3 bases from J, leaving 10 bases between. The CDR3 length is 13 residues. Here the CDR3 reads CSARVAYHYEQYF. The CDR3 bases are TGCAGTGCTAGAGTGGCCTATCACTACGAGCAGTACTTC.

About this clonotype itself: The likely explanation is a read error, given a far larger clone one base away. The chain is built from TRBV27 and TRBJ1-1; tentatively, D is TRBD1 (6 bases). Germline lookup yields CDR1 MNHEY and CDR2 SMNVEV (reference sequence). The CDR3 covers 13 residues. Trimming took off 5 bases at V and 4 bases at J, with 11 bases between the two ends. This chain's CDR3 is CASSLSGATEAFF. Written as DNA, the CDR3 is TGTGCCAGCAGTCTCTCAGGGGCCACTGAAGCTTTCTTT.

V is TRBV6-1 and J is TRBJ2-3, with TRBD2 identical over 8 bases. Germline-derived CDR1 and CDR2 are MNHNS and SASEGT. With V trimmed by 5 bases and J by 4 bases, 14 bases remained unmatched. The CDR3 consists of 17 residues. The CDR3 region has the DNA TGTGCCAGCAGTAGCCCGCTCGCGGGGGGCCTCTCAGATACGCAGTATTTT. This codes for CASSSPLAGGLSDTQYF.

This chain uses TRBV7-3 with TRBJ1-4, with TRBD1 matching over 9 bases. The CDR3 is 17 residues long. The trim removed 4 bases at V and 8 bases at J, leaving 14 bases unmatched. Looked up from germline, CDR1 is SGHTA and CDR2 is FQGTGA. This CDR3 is CASSSRSFGTGWEKLFF. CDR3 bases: TGTGCCAGCAGCTCCCGGAGTTTCGGGACAGGGTGGGAAAAACTGTTTTTT.

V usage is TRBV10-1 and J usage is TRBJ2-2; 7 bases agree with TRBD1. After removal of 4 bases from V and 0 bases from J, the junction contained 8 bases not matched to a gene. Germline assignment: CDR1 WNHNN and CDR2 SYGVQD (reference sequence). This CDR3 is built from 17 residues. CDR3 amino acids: CASSGASGTANTGELFF. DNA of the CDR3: TGCGCCAGCAGTGGGGCCTCCGGGACAGCGAACACCGGGGAGCTGTTTTTT.

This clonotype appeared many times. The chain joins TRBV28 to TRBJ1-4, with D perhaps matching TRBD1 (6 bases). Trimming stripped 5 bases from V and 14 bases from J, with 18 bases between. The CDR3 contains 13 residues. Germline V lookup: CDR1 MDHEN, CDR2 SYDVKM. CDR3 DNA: TGTGCCAGCAGTCTCGGGACACCCCCATCCCTGTTTTTT. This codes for CASSLGTPPSLFF.